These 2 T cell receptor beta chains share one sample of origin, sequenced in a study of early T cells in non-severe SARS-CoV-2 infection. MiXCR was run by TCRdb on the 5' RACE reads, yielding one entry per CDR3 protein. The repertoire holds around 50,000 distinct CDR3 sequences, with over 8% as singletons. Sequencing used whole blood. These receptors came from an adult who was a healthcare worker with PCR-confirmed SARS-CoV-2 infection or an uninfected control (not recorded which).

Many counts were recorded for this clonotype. DNA for the CDR3: TGTGCCAGCAGTTCGACTAGCGGGAGCGAGCAGTACTTC. The encoded protein is CASSSTSGSEQYF. The chain combines TRBV12-3 or TRBV12-4 with TRBJ2-7; 12 positions agree with TRBD2. The CDR3 consists of 13 residues. Trimming removed 4 bases from V and 6 bases from J; junction bases left unmatched: 1.

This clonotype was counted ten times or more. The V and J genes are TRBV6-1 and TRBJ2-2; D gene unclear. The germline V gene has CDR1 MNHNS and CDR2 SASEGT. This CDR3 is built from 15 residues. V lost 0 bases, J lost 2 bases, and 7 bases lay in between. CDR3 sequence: CASSEAWLNTGELFF. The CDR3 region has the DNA TGTGCCAGCAGTGAAGCTTGGCTAAACACCGGGGAGCTGTTTTTT.